The entry below describes one T cell receptor (beta chain). Its antigen is as yet unknown. This CDR3 is also generated by other DNA sequences in the sample. This sample is drawn from a study of cytomegalovirus exposure and HLA in healthy donors. Findings and caveats of the study: As a later analysis showed, a missense DCLRE1C variant was linked to trimming of TCR beta V- and J-genes.

This CDR3 is built from 15 residues. Germline CDR1 SGHNT, CDR2 YENEEA. V lost 1 base, J lost 4 bases, and 5 bases stayed unmatched. The PCR used 60 Vbeta and 13 Jbeta primers. Repertoires were generated with immunoSEQ multiplex PCR, while TCRdb's copy carries only in-frame clones and drops some. This sample has more than 150,000 clones; approximately 82% occur once, and the top ten carry under 2.5%. Sample: PBMCs. The clonotype originates from a young woman in good health and CMV-seronegative. The chain links TRBV11-3 to TRBJ2-3; TRBD2 agrees at 7 bases. CDR3 in amino acids: CASSLGAGEPDTQYF. The DNA for the CDR3 is TGTGCCAGCAGCTTAGGGGCGGGAGAACCAGATACGCAGTATTTT. Full variable domain (remainder filled in from reference TRBV11-3 and TRBJ2-3): EAGVVQSPRYKIIEKKQPVAFWCNPISGHNTLYWYLQNLGQGPELLIRYENEEAVDDSQLPKDRFSAERLKGVDSTLKIQPAELGDSAVYLCASSLGAGEPDTQYFGPGTRLTVL.